Listed below are T cell receptor beta chains from one sample, sequenced in a study of blood T cell repertoires in COVID-19. Assay: immunoSEQ multiplex PCR; the TCRdb copy retains only in-frame clones and omits some. The sample includes about 120,000 clones, around two thirds seen only once; the top ten take roughly 2%. Sequencing input: peripheral blood. The receptors were gathered from a woman between 70 and 85 years old with acute or convalescent COVID-19. The CDR3 runs from the conserved cysteine through the conserved F or W. D genes are given only for firm matches. Clone sizes are given selectively: once, few, many, or a class where the clone is expanded.

d_gene	v_gene	j_gene	abundance	CDR3aa	CDR3nt
TRBD1	TRBV5-6	TRBJ1-6	NA	CASSLAPGGLPPLHF	TGTGCCAGCAGCTTGGCCCCAGGGGGCCTTCCACCCCTCCACTTT
TRBD2	TRBV19	TRBJ2-7	NA	CASSIGLAGAYEQYF	TGTGCCAGTAGTATAGGACTAGCGGGAGCCTACGAGCAGTACTTC
TRBD1	TRBV5-1	TRBJ1-1	NA	CASSFGTGKATEAFF	TGCGCCAGCAGCTTCGGGACAGGGAAGGCCACTGAAGCTTTCTTT
TRBD2	TRBV29-1	TRBJ2-1	NA	CSVGLAGLYNEQFF	TGCAGCGTCGGACTAGCGGGTTTATACAATGAGCAGTTCTTC
TRBD1	TRBV5-5	TRBJ1-2	NA	CASSLVRGMDGYTF	TGTGCCAGCAGCTTAGTCAGGGGGATGGATGGCTACACCTTC
TRBD1	TRBV11-2	TRBJ2-1	NA	CASSLPGGLYNEQFF	TGTGCCAGCAGCCTCCCAGGGGGCCTTTACAATGAGCAGTTCTTC
TRBD2	TRBV9	TRBJ2-5	NA	CASSVAAGGDGETQYF	TGTGCCAGCAGCGTAGCGGCGGGGGGAGATGGAGAGACCCAGTACTTC
NA	TRBV19	TRBJ2-7	NA	CASSIRGPTYEQYF	TGTGCCAGTAGTATAAGGGGTCCAACCTACGAGCAGTACTTC
TRBD1	TRBV29-1	TRBJ1-1	once	CSGTGGGKTEAFF	TGCAGCGGAACAGGGGGCGGAAAAACTGAAGCTTTCTTT
NA	TRBV7-9	TRBJ1-4	NA	CASSRLATNEKLFF	TGTGCCAGCAGCCGACTTGCAACTAATGAAAAACTGTTTTTT
NA	TRBV19	TRBJ1-1	NA	CASTGERVNTEAFF	TGTGCCAGTACTGGTGAACGCGTGAACACTGAAGCTTTCTTT
TRBD2	TRBV27	TRBJ2-3	NA	CASSPSQRGGMNTQYF	TGTGCCAGCAGTCCCTCGCAGCGGGGGGGCATGAATACGCAGTATTTT
NA	TRBV7-9	TRBJ1-1	NA	CASSTQGKAEAFF	TGTGCCAGCAGCACGCAGGGTAAGGCTGAAGCTTTCTTT
NA	TRBV30	TRBJ1-2	NA	CAWSLHFNYGYTF	TGTGCCTGGAGCCTCCACTTTAACTATGGCTACACCTTC
TRBD1	TRBV10-3	TRBJ1-6	NA	CAISEEGTANNSPLHF	TGTGCCATCAGTGAGGAGGGGACAGCCAATAATTCACCCCTCCACTTT
NA	TRBV29-1	TRBJ1-2	NA	CSVPGVNYGYTF	TGCAGCGTTCCTGGAGTCAACTATGGCTACACCTTC
TRBD1	TRBV5-1	TRBJ1-5	NA	CASSSGQGGNQPQHF	TGCGCCAGCAGCTCGGGACAGGGGGGGAATCAGCCCCAGCATTTT
NA	TRBV7-9	TRBJ1-5	NA	CASSLAGDQPQHF	TGTGCCAGCAGCTTAGCAGGGGATCAGCCCCAGCATTTT
TRBD1	TRBV5-4	TRBJ1-2	NA	CASSSILGQGLGYTF	TGTGCCAGCAGCTCAATATTAGGACAGGGGCTTGGCTACACCTTC
NA	TRBV4-1	TRBJ1-2	NA	CASSSNTGQGGYTF	TGCGCCAGCAGTTCCAACACAGGTCAGGGAGGCTACACCTTC
NA	TRBV6-5	TRBJ2-5	NA	CASSYDPGSQETQYF	TGTGCCAGCAGTTACGACCCGGGGTCTCAAGAGACCCAGTACTTC
TRBD1	TRBV18	TRBJ2-3	few	CASSPRTGGSSTDTQYF	TGTGCCAGCTCACCCCGGACAGGGGGTTCTAGCACAGATACGCAGTATTTT
NA	TRBV13	TRBJ1-5	NA	CASSSSTEVNQPQHF	TGTGCCAGCAGCTCCTCGACAGAAGTTAATCAGCCCCAGCATTTT
TRBD2	TRBV6-5	TRBJ2-1	NA	CASSSGGPFNEQFF	TGTGCCAGCAGCTCGGGGGGGCCTTTTAATGAGCAGTTCTTC
NA	TRBV10-2	TRBJ2-1	few	CASSEGLSAEQFF	TGCGCCAGCAGTGAGGGACTGAGCGCTGAGCAGTTCTTC
NA	TRBV3-1/TRBV3-2	TRBJ1-2	NA	CASSQDGGEGYTF	TGTGCCAGCAGCCAAGACGGGGGGGAAGGCTACACCTTC
TRBD1	TRBV2	TRBJ1-4	NA	CASRDGTGREKLFF	TGTGCCAGCAGAGACGGGACAGGGAGGGAAAAACTGTTTTTT
TRBD1	TRBV7-9	TRBJ2-7	NA	CASSFGQASYEQYF	TGTGCCAGCAGCTTTGGACAGGCCTCCTACGAGCAGTACTTC
NA	TRBV29-1	TRBJ2-7	NA	CSVNIGVLGEQYF	TGCAGCGTCAATATAGGGGTGTTAGGCGAGCAGTACTTC
NA	TRBV7-2	TRBJ2-3	NA	CASSVLITDTQYF	TGTGCCAGCAGCGTTTTAATAACAGATACGCAGTATTTT
NA	TRBV2	TRBJ1-6	few	CASSEARQGRSISPLHF	TGTGCCAGCAGTGAAGCGCGGCAGGGAAGGTCGATTTCACCCCTCCACTTT
NA	TRBV12-2	TRBJ1-1	NA	CASLQSGRGRQETEAFF	TGTGCAAGTCTCCAATCGGGCAGGGGGCGCCAAGAGACTGAAGCTTTCTTT
TRBD1	TRBV5-8	TRBJ1-1	few	CASSLEGQGGGRGATEAFF	TGTGCCAGCAGCTTGGAAGGGCAGGGGGGTGGCCGAGGCGCGACTGAAGCTTTCTTT
NA	TRBV10-3	TRBJ1-2	NA	CAISEGMTGGYTF	TGTGCCATCAGTGAAGGGATGACAGGTGGCTACACCTTC
NA	TRBV5-1	TRBJ2-2	NA	CASSLDLTGELFF	TGCGCCAGCAGCTTGGATCTCACCGGGGAGCTGTTTTTT
NA	TRBV7-9	TRBJ2-1	NA	CASSLSGQPYNEQFF	TGTGCCAGCAGCTTGTCCGGACAGCCCTACAATGAGCAGTTCTTC
TRBD2	TRBV5-1	TRBJ2-4	NA	CASSLSASGNLAKNIQYF	TGCGCCAGCAGCTTGTCGGCTAGCGGAAATTTAGCCAAAAACATTCAGTACTTC
NA	TRBV6-1	TRBJ1-6	NA	CASSEIHPNSPLHF	TGTGCCAGCAGTGAGATACATCCTAATTCACCCCTCCACTTT
TRBD2	TRBV6-2/TRBV6-3	TRBJ2-3	NA	CASSYTGLAVGDTQYF	TGTGCCAGCAGTTACACGGGACTAGCGGTGGGAGATACGCAGTATTTT
TRBD1	TRBV9	TRBJ1-6	NA	CASSVGTGGSPLHF	TGTGCCAGCAGCGTAGGGACAGGAGGGTCACCCCTCCACTTT
NA	TRBV2	TRBJ2-7	NA	CASSDWTAAGPEQYF	TGTGCCAGCAGTGACTGGACAGCCGCCGGGCCCGAGCAGTACTTC
TRBD2	TRBV28	TRBJ2-5	NA	CASSRTSGRAVGETQYF	TGTGCCAGCAGTAGGACTAGCGGGAGGGCTGTGGGGGAGACCCAGTACTTC
NA	TRBV18	TRBJ1-1	NA	CASSPGPDRNTEAFF	TGTGCCAGCTCACCAGGTCCGGACAGGAACACTGAAGCTTTCTTT
TRBD1	TRBV5-4	TRBJ2-2	NA	CASSGGTGGTGELFF	TGTGCCAGCAGCGGGGGGACAGGGGGCACCGGGGAGCTGTTTTTT
TRBD1	TRBV7-2	TRBJ2-1	NA	CASSSRTGSSYNEQFF	TGTGCCAGCAGCTCCAGGACAGGGAGCTCCTACAATGAGCAGTTCTTC
NA	TRBV5-4	TRBJ1-3	NA	CASSYDSASGNTIYF	TGTGCCAGCAGCTACGACAGTGCCTCTGGAAACACCATATATTTT
NA	TRBV10-3	TRBJ2-3	NA	CAISEPEGARGFTDTQYF	TGTGCCATCAGTGAGCCGGAGGGGGCCAGGGGATTCACAGATACGCAGTATTTT
NA	TRBV6-2/TRBV6-3	TRBJ1-4	NA	CASSRRQVVREKLFF	TGTGCCAGCAGCCGTCGACAGGTCGTAAGGGAAAAACTGTTTTTT
TRBD2	TRBV6-1	TRBJ2-5	NA	CASSEVLSGRRAETQYF	TGTGCCAGCAGTGAAGTTCTTAGCGGGAGAAGGGCAGAGACCCAGTACTTC
TRBD2	TRBV4-3	TRBJ2-5	few	CASSQVAGVIQETQYF	TGCGCCAGCAGCCAAGTGGCGGGGGTGATCCAAGAGACCCAGTACTTC
NA	TRBV5-1	TRBJ1-4	NA	CASSLGVQANEKLFF	TGCGCCAGCAGCTTGGGCGTACAGGCAAATGAAAAACTGTTTTTT
TRBD2	TRBV2	TRBJ2-3	NA	CASGLAGVHTDTQYF	TGTGCCAGCGGATTAGCGGGGGTTCACACAGATACGCAGTATTTT
NA	TRBV28	TRBJ1-1	NA	CASSFFSEAFF	TGTGCCAGCAGTTTCTTTAGTGAAGCTTTCTTT
NA	TRBV21-1	TRBJ2-4	NA	CASSTRQGAGIQYF	TGTGCCAGCAGCACACGACAGGGGGCAGGCATTCAGTACTTC